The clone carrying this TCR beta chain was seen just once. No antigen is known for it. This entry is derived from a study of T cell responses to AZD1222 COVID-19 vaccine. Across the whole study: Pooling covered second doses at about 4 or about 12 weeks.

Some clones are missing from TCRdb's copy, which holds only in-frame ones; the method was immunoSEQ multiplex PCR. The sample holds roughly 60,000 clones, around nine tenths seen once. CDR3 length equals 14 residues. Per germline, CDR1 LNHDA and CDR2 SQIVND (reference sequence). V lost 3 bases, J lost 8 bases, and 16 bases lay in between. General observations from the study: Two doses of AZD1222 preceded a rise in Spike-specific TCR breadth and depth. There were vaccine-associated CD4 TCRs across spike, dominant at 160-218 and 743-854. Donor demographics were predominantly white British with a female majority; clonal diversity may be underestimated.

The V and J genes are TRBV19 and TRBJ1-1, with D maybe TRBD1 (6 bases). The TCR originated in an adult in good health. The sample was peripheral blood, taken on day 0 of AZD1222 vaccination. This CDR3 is CASSMGGRRWEAFF. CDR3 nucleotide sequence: TGTGCCAGTAGTATGGGGGGGCGTCGATGGGAAGCTTTCTTT.